This T cell receptor beta chain came from a study of blood T cell repertoires in COVID-19. CDR3 length: 16 residues. The junction had 12 bases not matched to a gene; V was cut back by 2 bases and J by 5 bases. The germline gives CDR1 MGHDK, CDR2 SYGVNS. Assay: immunoSEQ multiplex PCR; the TCRdb copy retains only in-frame clones and omits some. The sample includes about 280,000 clones, around 90% of them seen just once. This clone has more than one count but fewer than ten. The V and J genes are TRBV25-1 and TRBJ2-7; 7 bases align to TRBD2. This TCR came from a woman in her forties or fifties who had recovered from COVID-19. The sequenced material came from peripheral blood. CDR3 sequence reads: CASSERSPGGDHEQYF. DNA of the CDR3: TGTGCCAGCAGTGAACGCAGTCCGGGAGGAGACCACGAGCAGTACTTC.